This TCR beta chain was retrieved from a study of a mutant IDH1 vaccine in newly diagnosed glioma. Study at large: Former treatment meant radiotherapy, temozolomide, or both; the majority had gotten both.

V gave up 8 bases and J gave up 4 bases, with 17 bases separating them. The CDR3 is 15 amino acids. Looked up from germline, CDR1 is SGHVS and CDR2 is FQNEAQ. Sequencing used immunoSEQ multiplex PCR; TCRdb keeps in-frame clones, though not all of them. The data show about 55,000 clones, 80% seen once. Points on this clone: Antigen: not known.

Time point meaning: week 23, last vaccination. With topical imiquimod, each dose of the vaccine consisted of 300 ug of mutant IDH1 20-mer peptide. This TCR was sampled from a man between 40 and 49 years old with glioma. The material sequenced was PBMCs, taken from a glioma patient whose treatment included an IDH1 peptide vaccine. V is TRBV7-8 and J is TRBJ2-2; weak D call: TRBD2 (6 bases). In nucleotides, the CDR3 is TGTGCCAGCCGCGGCGGGCCAGCGGGCACCGGGGAGCTGTTTTTT. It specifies CASRGGPAGTGELFF. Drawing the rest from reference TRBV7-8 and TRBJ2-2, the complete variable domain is GAGVSQSPRYKVAKRGQDVALRCDPISGHVSLFWYQQALGQGPEFLTYFQNEAQLDKSGLPSDRFFAERPEGSVSTLKIQRTQQEDSAVYLCASRGGPAGTGELFFGEGSRLTVL.